This entry features one TCR beta chain sequence. Its cognate antigen is unknown. These data are taken from a study of cytomegalovirus exposure and HLA in healthy donors. The PCR was carried out with 60 Vbeta primers and 13 Jbeta primers. Here immunoSEQ multiplex PCR was the method, and the copy in TCRdb shows in-frame clones only, minus some. The repertoire holds 200,000 to 300,000 clones, with just under 80% as singletons. Points from the study as a whole: The study reported that TCR beta sequences accurately predicted HLA-A and HLA-B alleles in most subjects. By HLA locus, TCR association rates varied in a later analysis, with DRB1 showing the most and HLA-C the fewest. Despite most TCR sequences being rare, some public TCRs occurred in many donors.

Germline CDR1 reads SGDLS; CDR2 reads YYNGEE. The CDR3 consists of 12 residues. Trimming removed 4 bases from V and 2 bases from J, with 7 bases in between. Material: PBMCs. The J gene is TRBJ2-7, the V gene TRBV9; D unresolved. This clonotype originated in a boy between 10 and 17 years old in good health and CMV-seronegative. This CDR3 is CASSLSPYEQYF. CDR3 coding DNA: TGTGCCAGCAGCCTCTCTCCCTACGAGCAGTACTTC.